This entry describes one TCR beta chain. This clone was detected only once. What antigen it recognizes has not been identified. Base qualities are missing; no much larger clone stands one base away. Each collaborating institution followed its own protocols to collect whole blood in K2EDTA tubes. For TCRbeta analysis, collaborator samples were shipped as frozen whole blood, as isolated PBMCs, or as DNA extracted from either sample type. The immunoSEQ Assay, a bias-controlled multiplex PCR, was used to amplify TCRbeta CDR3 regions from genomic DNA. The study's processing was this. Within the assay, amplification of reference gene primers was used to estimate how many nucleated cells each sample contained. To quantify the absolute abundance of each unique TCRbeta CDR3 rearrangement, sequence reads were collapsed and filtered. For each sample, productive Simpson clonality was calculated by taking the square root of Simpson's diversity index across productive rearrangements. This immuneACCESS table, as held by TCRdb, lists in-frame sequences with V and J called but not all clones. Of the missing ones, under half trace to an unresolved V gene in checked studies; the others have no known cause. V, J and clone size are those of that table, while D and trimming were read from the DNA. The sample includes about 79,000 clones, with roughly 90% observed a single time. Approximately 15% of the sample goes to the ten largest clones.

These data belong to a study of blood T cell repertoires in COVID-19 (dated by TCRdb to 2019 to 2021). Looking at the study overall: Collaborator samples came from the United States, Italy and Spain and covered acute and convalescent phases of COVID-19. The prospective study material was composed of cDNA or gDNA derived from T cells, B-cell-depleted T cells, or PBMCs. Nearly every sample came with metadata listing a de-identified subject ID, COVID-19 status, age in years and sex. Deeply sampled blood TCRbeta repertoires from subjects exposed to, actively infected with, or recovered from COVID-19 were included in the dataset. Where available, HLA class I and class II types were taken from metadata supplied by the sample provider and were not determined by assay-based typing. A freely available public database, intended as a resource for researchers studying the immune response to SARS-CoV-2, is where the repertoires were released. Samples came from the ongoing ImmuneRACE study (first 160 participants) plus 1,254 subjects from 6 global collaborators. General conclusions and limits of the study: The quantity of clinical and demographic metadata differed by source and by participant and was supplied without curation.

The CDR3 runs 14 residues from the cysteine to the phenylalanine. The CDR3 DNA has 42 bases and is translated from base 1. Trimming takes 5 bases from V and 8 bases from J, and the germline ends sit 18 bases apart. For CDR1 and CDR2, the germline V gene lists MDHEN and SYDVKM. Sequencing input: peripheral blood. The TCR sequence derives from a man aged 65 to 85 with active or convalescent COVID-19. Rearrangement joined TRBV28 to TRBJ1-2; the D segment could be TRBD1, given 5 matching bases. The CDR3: CASSPSGGVKGYTF. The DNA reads TGTGCCAGCAGTCCCTCGGGGGGGGTCAAGGGCTACACCTTC.